This TCR beta chain was identified in a study of T cell clonality in common variable immunodeficiency. Regarding the study as a whole: CVID subjects showed higher TCRbeta clonality than healthy controls. Patient heterogeneity in the CVID cohort limited correlations between repertoire features and clinical complications. Compared with controls, CVID subjects had fewer shared TCRbeta clones.

Between the trimmed V and J ends, which lost 4 bases and 2 bases, there was a span of 17 bases. CDR1 is SQVTM and CDR2 is ANQGSEA in the germline V gene. The CDR3 is 15 residues long. This clone has a count of ten or more. Its antigen remains unknown. Coverage ceases 3 residues before the CDR3 finishes, and the germline J gene fills in the end. Using immunoSEQ multiplex PCR, the repertoire was profiled, and TCRdb retains in-frame clones only, with some absent. Recorded here are around 55,000 clones, none singletons. The clonotype comes from a person between 18 and 69 years old in good health. This chain joins TRBV29-1 and TRBJ1-1; tentative D call: TRBD1 (5 bases). Source material: peripheral blood mononuclear cells. The CDR3 protein is CSVVSQGRQNTEAFF. CDR3 bases read: TGCAGCGTTGTATCTCAGGGCAGACAAAACACTGAA.